The 2 T cell receptor beta chains in this list originate from one sample, sequenced in a study of T cell responses to AZD1222 COVID-19 vaccine. Data came from immunoSEQ multiplex PCR; TCRdb stores just in-frame clones and leaves some out. The profile shows over 150,000 clones, 75% to 90% of them singletons. The sequencing used peripheral blood, collected on day 0 of AZD1222 vaccination. The receptor set was obtained from an adult in good health.

This chain connects TRBV5-1 to TRBJ1-1; D is uncertain. The germline V gene has CDR1 SGHRS and CDR2 YFSETQ. Trimming took 0 bases from V and 5 from J, leaving 11 bases between them. This CDR3 spans 14 amino acids. The CDR3 protein is CASSLESLITEAFF. The DNA for the CDR3 is TGCGCCAGCAGCTTGGAGTCTTTGATTACTGAAGCTTTCTTT.

This chain links TRBV6-4 with TRBJ2-1, with D hard to call. V lost 0 bases, J lost 6 bases, and 15 bases lay in between. The CDR3 consists of 16 residues. Germline V gene data show CDR1 as MRHNA and CDR2 as SNTAGT. CDR3 bases: TGTGCCAGCAGTGACTCCTTGGGTGGCGAGGTCAATGAGCAGTTCTTC. Translating it yields CASSDSLGGEVNEQFF.